These T cell receptor beta chains were read from a single sample in a study of pediatric ulcerative colitis. Libraries were prepared by immunoSEQ multiplex PCR; TCRdb keeps only in-frame clonotypes and omits some of them. The data contain 15,000 to 20,000 clones, 70% to 80% of them singletons. The specimen was gut tissue. The receptors shown here come from a boy aged 10-17 years who was a control in a study of pediatric ulcerative colitis. CDR3s include the opening cysteine and the closing phenylalanine or tryptophan. Fields, in order: CDR3 length, J gene, V gene, D gene, clone size, CDR3 DNA, CDR3 protein. A D gene is named only where the DNA matches it firmly. Clone sizes are given selectively: once, few, many, or a class where the clone is expanded.

>16|TRBJ2-7|TRBV28|TRBD2|-
TGTGCCAGCAGTTTCCATGGACTAGCGGATACCTACGAGCAGTACTTC
CASSFHGLADTYEQYF
>12|TRBJ1-1|TRBV6-6|-|few
TGTGCCAGCAGCCAAAGGGACACTGAAGCTTTCTTT
CASSQRDTEAFF
>14|TRBJ1-6|TRBV5-6|TRBD1|-
TGTGCCAGCAGCCCAGACAGGGTCGGTTCACCCCTCCACTTT
CASSPDRVGSPLHF
>14|TRBJ2-2|TRBV5-1|-|-
TGCGCCAGCAGCATCGGACAGAGCACCGGGGAGCTGTTTTTT
CASSIGQSTGELFF
>15|TRBJ1-4|TRBV6-6|-|-
TGTGCCAGCAGTTACTCGATTGAAGGTGGTGAAAAACTGTTTTTT
CASSYSIEGGEKLFF
>15|TRBJ1-2|TRBV5-1|-|-
TGCGCCAGCAGTCCTGATCCGGGTCCAAACTATGGCTACACCTTC
CASSPDPGPNYGYTF
>15|TRBJ2-1|TRBV4-2|-|-
TGTGCCAGCAGCCTAATTAGCTCAACCGACAATGAGCAGTTCTTC
CASSLISSTDNEQFF
>12|TRBJ2-5|TRBV28|-|-
TGTGCCAGCAGCGCTCGTGTGGGTCGGGAGTACTTC
CASSARVGREYF
>13|TRBJ2-3|TRBV10-2|-|-
TGCGCCAGTCGTGTCGCTAGCTCGGATACGCAGTATTTT
CASRVASSDTQYF
>19|TRBJ2-1|TRBV19|TRBD1|-
TGTGCCAGTAGACTGAGGGGACAGACAACCACGAGCTCCTACAATGAGCAGTTCTTC
CASRLRGQTTTSSYNEQFF
>14|TRBJ1-5|TRBV5-1|TRBD1|-
TGCGCCAGCAGCACCGGACAGGGAGATCAGCCCCAGCATTTT
CASSTGQGDQPQHF
>18|TRBJ2-1|TRBV10-1|TRBD2|-
TGCGCCAGCAGCTTGGGACTAGCGGGGCCCAGCTCCTACAATGAGCAGTTCTTC
CASSLGLAGPSSYNEQFF
>16|TRBJ2-1|TRBV6-9|TRBD2|-
TGTGCCAGCAGTTATGGACTAGCGGACTCCTACAATGAGCAGTTCTTC
CASSYGLADSYNEQFF
>15|TRBJ2-1|TRBV7-2|TRBD2|-
TGTGCCAGCAGTCAAGGACTAGCGGGGGTTAATGAGCAGTTCTTC
CASSQGLAGVNEQFF
>14|TRBJ2-7|TRBV9|-|once
TGTGCCAGCAGCGTAGGGGATAGCTCCTACGAGCAGTACTTC
CASSVGDSSYEQYF
>14|TRBJ1-4|TRBV5-1|-|-
TGCGCCAGCAGCTTGATGGGGTCAGATGAAAAACTGTTTTTT
CASSLMGSDEKLFF
>13|TRBJ1-1|TRBV6-5|-|-
TGTGCCAGCAGTTCTCAAGAGAACACTGAAGCTTTCTTT
CASSSQENTEAFF
>12|TRBJ1-2|TRBV29-1|TRBD1|-
TGCAGCGTTGGCGGGACAGGGGGTGGCTACACCTTC
CSVGGTGGGYTF
>13|TRBJ2-1|TRBV27|-|-
TGTGCCAGCAGGCGAGGGTCCTACAATGAGCAGTTCTTC
CASRRGSYNEQFF
>22|TRBJ1-5|TRBV21-1|-|-
TGTGCCAGCAGCAAACCCGTCGCCCCCCAGGCCCCGCCGACCAATAGCAATCAGCCCCAGCATTTT
CASSKPVAPQAPPTNSNQPQHF
>14|TRBJ2-3|TRBV5-8|-|-
TGTGCCAGCAGCCCGGGGGTATACACAGATACGCAGTATTTT
CASSPGVYTDTQYF
>14|TRBJ1-2|TRBV6-1|-|-
TGTGCCAGCAGTGAAGACGGAGGAGGCCTGGGCTACACCTTC
CASSEDGGGLGYTF
>18|TRBJ2-1|TRBV5-4|-|-
TGTGCCAGCAGCGGCAGACAGGGTGGGCGGGAGAGTCACAATGAGCAGTTCTTC
CASSGRQGGRESHNEQFF
>17|TRBJ1-2|TRBV7-9|-|-
TGTGCCAGCAGCTTAGCCCCGGCCAGGGGCCTTAACGGAAGCTACACCTTC
CASSLAPARGLNGSYTF
>13|TRBJ1-1|TRBV19|-|-
TGTGCCAGTAGAAGGCAGGGGAACACTGAAGCTTTCTTT
CASRRQGNTEAFF
>17|TRBJ1-6|TRBV4-2|-|-
TGTGCCAGCAGCTTGGCCCCCCGTGGGACACAAAATTCACCCCTCCACTTT
CASSLAPRGTQNSPLHF
>13|TRBJ2-7|TRBV5-4|TRBD2|-
TGTGCCAGCAGGGTAGCGGGGGGGAGTGGGCAGTACTTC
CASRVAGGSGQYF